Presented here are 10 T cell receptor beta chains from one specimen sequenced in a study of blood T cells in healthy people across ages. For the second PCR, which ran for about 6 to 11 cycles, a sample-barcoded 5' primer and a J-beta primer mix were used. From the 5' RACE reads, TCRdb called clonotypes with MiXCR, one entry per CDR3 protein. Of some 850,000 distinct CDR3 sequences listed, 20% to 30% are singletons. This sample was shared with a second study, whose subject was T cells of mothers and their children.

Sequences were obtained from blood. These receptors came from a boy between 10 and 17 years old in good health.

With respect to this clonotype: The missing conserved phenylalanine or tryptophan at the end of this CDR3 makes a read error likely. The chain employs TRBV2 and TRBJ2-1; TRBD1 is a possible D gene (6 bases). Germline V gene sequence: CDR1 SNHLY, CDR2 FYNNEI. Trimming took off 6 bases at V and 4 bases at J, with 22 bases between the two ends. The length of the CDR3 is 17 residues. CDR3 region: CASSTHQGLGFYNEQFS. CDR3 nucleotide sequence: TGTGCCAGCAGCACCCATCAGGGGCTTGGATTTTACAATGAGCAGTTCTCC.

This clonotype was counted a few times. One end of the junction varies from germline; a read error may be responsible. The J gene is TRBJ2-3, the V gene TRBV5-1, with D hard to call. CDR1 and CDR2 (germline): SGHRS, YFSETQ. The CDR3 has 15 residues. CDR3 loop: CAGSPNTPSTDTQYF. The CDR3 coding sequence is TGCGCCGGCAGCCCCAATACCCCCAGCACAGATACGCAGTATTTT.

This chain connects TRBV7-6 to TRBJ2-5, with 12 bases fitting TRBD2. The CDR3 has 17 residues. The germline V gene has CDR1 SGHVS and CDR2 FNYEAQ. V lost 0 bases, J lost 5 bases, and 7 bases stayed unmatched. This chain's CDR3 is CASSLAPLAGGPETQYF. The CDR3, as DNA: TGTGCCAGCAGCTTAGCTCCCCTAGCGGGGGGGCCCGAGACCCAGTACTTC.

The V gene is TRBV4-1, the J gene TRBJ2-1, with D tentatively TRBD1 (6 bases). This CDR3 is built from 15 residues. Per germline, CDR1 MGHRA and CDR2 YSYEKL. Trimming took off 2 bases at V and 4 bases at J, with 12 bases between the two ends. The CDR3 protein is CASSQRSTGYNEQFF. The CDR3 DNA reads TGCGCCAGCAGCCAAAGGAGCACAGGGTACAATGAGCAGTTCTTC.

The table lists this clonotype with a count of one. The conserved final phenylalanine or tryptophan is absent from the CDR3, which likely points to a read error. J is TRBJ2-1 and V is TRBV7-9; 7 positions match TRBD2. The J call could be wrong; TRBJ2-5 is a better fit for the DNA end. Germline-derived CDR1 and CDR2 are SEHNR and FQNEAQ (reference sequence). The CDR3 is made up of 15 amino acids. Here the CDR3 reads CASSFSGGTGGTQYV. CDR3 nucleotides: TGTGCCAGCAGCTTTTCCGGGGGGACTGGAGGGACCCAGTACGTC.

The chain recombines TRBV12-3 or TRBV12-4 with TRBJ2-4; maybe TRBD1 (6 bases). V shed 5 bases and J shed 3 bases, with 17 bases lying between them. The CDR3 has 16 amino acids. Here the CDR3 reads CASSPSADRYKNIQYF. The CDR3 nucleotides read TGTGCCAGCAGTCCGAGCGCCGACAGGTACAAAAACATTCAGTACTTC.

The table lists this clonotype with many counts. This sequence joins TRBV6-1 and TRBJ2-1; no firm D call. The CDR3 length is 13 residues. V lost 0 bases and J lost 5, with 5 bases in between. Germline V gene data show CDR1 as MNHNS and CDR2 as SASEGT. DNA for the CDR3: TGTGCCAGCAGTGAAGCGTGGAACAATGAGCAGTTCTTC. Its translation: CASSEAWNNEQFF.

The gene calls are TRBV20-1 and TRBJ1-1; weak D call: TRBD1 (5 bases). Germline CDR1 is DFQATT and CDR2 is SNEGSKA (reference sequence). CDR3 length: 14 amino acids. Trimming pared 3 bases from V and 4 bases from J, leaving 15 bases between. CDR3 region: CSASSGAGSTEAFF. CDR3 in DNA: TGCAGTGCTAGTAGCGGGGCAGGATCCACTGAAGCTTTCTTT.

This chain links TRBV5-6 with TRBJ2-2; 7 bases are a match to TRBD2. The CDR3 is 17 amino acids. Trimming took 4 bases from V and 4 from J; bases not matched to a gene: 13. CDR1 and CDR2 (germline): SGHDT, YYEEEE. The CDR3 spells CASSPRILAGITGELFF. Here the CDR3 DNA reads TGTGCCAGCAGCCCCCGGATTTTAGCGGGTATCACCGGGGAGCTGTTTTTT. The full variable domain, in which reference TRBV5-6 and TRBJ2-2 provide the parts outside the CDR3, is DAGVTQSPTHLIKTRGQQVTLRCSPKSGHDTVSWYQQALGQGPQFIFQYYEEEERQRGNFPDRFSGHQFPNYSSELNVNALLLGDSALYLCASSPRILAGITGELFFGEGSRLTVL.

This chain links TRBV9 with TRBJ2-2; no definite D call. V dropped 1 base and J dropped 1 base, with 5 bases sitting between them. The CDR3 has 14 residues. Germline CDR1 reads SGDLS; CDR2 reads YYNGEE. Here the CDR3 reads CASSVLGNTGELFF. Written as DNA, the CDR3 is TGTGCCAGCAGCGTATTAGGGAACACCGGGGAGCTGTTTTTT.